These 7 T cell receptor beta chains were all obtained from the same sample, sequenced in a study of naive and memory T cell subsets. An equimolar mix of two oligonucleotides served as the beta constant-region primer for TRBC1 and TRBC2. Four rounds of PCR amplified the ligated cDNA using nested alpha and beta constant-region primers plus SP2. TCRdb itself ran the UMI-ligation and nested PCR reads through MiXCR, one entry per CDR3 protein. Here the sample spans around 100,000 distinct CDR3 sequences, roughly 14% being singletons. Their recognized antigens are unknown. Broader study findings: A few larger clonotypes appeared in naive repertoires, especially CD8, possibly memory cells re-expressing CD45RA.

The source material was naive CD8+ T cells from blood. The receptors were sampled from a human donor in good health.

V is TRBV14 and J is TRBJ2-7, with 11 bases matching TRBD2. CDR1 and CDR2 from the germline V gene are SGHDN and FVKESK. This CDR3 comprises 16 residues. V lost 4 bases and J lost 6; bases outside the gene matches: 11. The CDR3 loop reads CASSPQLAGAPREQYF. As DNA, the CDR3 is TGTGCCAGCAGCCCCCAACTAGCGGGGGCCCCCCGCGAGCAGTACTTC.

V is TRBV4-3 and J is TRBJ1-1, with D unclear. Between the trimmed V and J ends, which lost 1 base and 0 bases, there was a span of 9 bases. CDR3 length equals 15 residues. The germline V gene has CDR1 LGHNA and CDR2 YSLEER. The CDR3 spells CASSQVRALNTEAFF. The CDR3 region has the DNA TGCGCCAGCAGCCAAGTCAGAGCTTTGAACACTGAAGCTTTCTTT.

The gene calls are TRBV4-3 and TRBJ1-1; 7 nucleotides match TRBD1. Germline V CDR1 and CDR2: LGHNA, YSLEER. V gave up 3 bases and J gave up 6 bases; unmatched junction bases: 10. The CDR3 sequence is 15 residues long. In DNA, the CDR3 is TGCGCCAGCAGCCACGTCGTGTGGGACAGAGCTGAAGCTTTCTTT. It codes for CASSHVVWDRAEAFF.

The chain has TRBV4-2 and TRBJ2-7; TRBD2 might be the D (5 bases). The germline CDR1 and CDR2 sequences are LGHNA and YNFKEQ. The CDR3 is made up of 15 amino acids. V lost 1 base to trimming and J lost 5 bases, with 15 bases between them. The CDR3 here is CASSQASGPMDEQYF. The CDR3 nucleotides read TGTGCCAGCAGCCAAGCCAGCGGACCAATGGACGAGCAGTACTTC.

The V call is TRBV28, the J call TRBJ2-7; no firm D call. Trimming shortened V by 8 bases and J by 0 bases, and 14 bases separated the two germline ends. The germline V gene encodes CDR1 MDHEN and CDR2 SYDVKM. The CDR3 loop spans 14 amino acids. The CDR3 nucleotides read TGTGCCAGCCGAACGGACGCTTCCTCCTACGAGCAGTACTTC. This encodes CASRTDASSYEQYF.

The chain recombines TRBV11-3 with TRBJ2-2, with 7 bases that match TRBD2. CDR1 is SGHNT, CDR2 YENEEA, per germline. The J segment lost 0 bases and the V segment lost 5 bases, leaving 15 bases of the junction unmatched. CDR3 length: 19 residues. The CDR3 loop is CASSPLHGEAGSNTGELFF. CDR3 sequence (DNA): TGTGCCAGCAGCCCACTCCATGGGGAAGCGGGATCGAACACCGGGGAGCTGTTTTTT.

There are a few counts of this clonotype. V and J are TRBV24-1 and TRBJ2-3; unclear D gene. V shed 1 base and J shed 2 bases, with 9 bases lying between them. The germline V gene encodes CDR1 KGHDR and CDR2 SFDVKD. The CDR3 length is 15 residues. The CDR3 bases are TGTGCCACCAGTGATTTCGTCCGCGACACAGATACGCAGTATTTT. It yields the protein CATSDFVRDTDTQYF.